This TCR beta chain was identified during a study of cytomegalovirus exposure and HLA in healthy donors. Study results and caveats: Among CMV-associated TCR beta chains, most appeared HLA-restricted in a later analysis.

The CDR3 is 13 residues long. Germline CDR1 is MNHNS and CDR2 is SASEGT. Trimming cost V 5 bases and J 5 bases, with 10 bases left between them. The PCR used 60 Vbeta and 13 Jbeta primers. Profiling relied on immunoSEQ multiplex PCR, and the TCRdb table lists in-frame clones only, not all of them. This table holds around 190,000 clones, 70% to 90% found once. This clone was found a few times. The antigen remains undetermined. The receptor was isolated from a woman aged 45-60 years in good health and CMV-seronegative. The J gene is TRBJ1-5, the V gene TRBV6-1, with D maybe TRBD1 (6 bases). The sample comprised PBMCs. The CDR3 DNA sequence: TGTGCCAGCAGTTCGGACAGTTATCAGCCCCAGCATTTT. Residues: CASSSDSYQPQHF.